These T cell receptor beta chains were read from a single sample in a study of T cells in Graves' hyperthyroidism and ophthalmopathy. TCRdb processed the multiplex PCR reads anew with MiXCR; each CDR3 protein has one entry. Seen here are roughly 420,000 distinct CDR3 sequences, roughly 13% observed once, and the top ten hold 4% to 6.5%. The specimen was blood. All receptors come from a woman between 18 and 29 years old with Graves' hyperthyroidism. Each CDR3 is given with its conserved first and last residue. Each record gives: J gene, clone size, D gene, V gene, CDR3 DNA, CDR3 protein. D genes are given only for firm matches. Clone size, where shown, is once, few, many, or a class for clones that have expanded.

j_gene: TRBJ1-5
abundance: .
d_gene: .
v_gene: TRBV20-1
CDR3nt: TGCAGTGCGGGGGGGACGGATAGCAATCAGCCCCAGCATTTT
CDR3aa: CSAGGTDSNQPQHF

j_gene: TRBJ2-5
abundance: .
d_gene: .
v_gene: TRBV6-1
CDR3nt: TGTGCCAGCAGTGATGTTATTACCAGAACCCTCAGACATGAACCTCCAGAGACCCAGTACTTC
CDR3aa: CASSDVITRTLRHEPPETQYF

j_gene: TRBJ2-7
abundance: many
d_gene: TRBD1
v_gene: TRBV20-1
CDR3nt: TGCAGTGCTAGACCCCTGGACAGGGAGTCTTCTCGCGAGCAGTACTTC
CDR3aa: CSARPLDRESSREQYF

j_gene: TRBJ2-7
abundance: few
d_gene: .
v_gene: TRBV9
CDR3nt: TGTGCCAGCAGCGTAGCTGAAGGGCCCTACGAGCAGTACTTC
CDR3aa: CASSVAEGPYEQYF

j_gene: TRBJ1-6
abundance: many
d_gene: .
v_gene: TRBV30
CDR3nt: TGTGCCTGGAGTGTACTCGGGGTTACTAATTCACCCCTCCACTTT
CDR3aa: CAWSVLGVTNSPLHF

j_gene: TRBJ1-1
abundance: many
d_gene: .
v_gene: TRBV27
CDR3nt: TGTGCCAGCAGTATGACAGGGAACACTGAAGCTTTCTTT
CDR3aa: CASSMTGNTEAFF

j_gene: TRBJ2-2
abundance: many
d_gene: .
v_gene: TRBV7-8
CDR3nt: TGTGCCAGCAGCTTAGGCAGCACCGGGGAGCTGTTTTTT
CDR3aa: CASSLGSTGELFF

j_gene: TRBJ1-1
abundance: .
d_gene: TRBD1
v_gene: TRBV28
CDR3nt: TGTGCCAGCAGGACTGGGGGACAGGTGAACACTGAAGCTTTCTTT
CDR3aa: CASRTGGQVNTEAFF

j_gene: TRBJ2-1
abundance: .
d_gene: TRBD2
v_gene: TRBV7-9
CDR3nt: TGTGCCAGCTTACTAGCGGGGCTAGACAATGAGCAGTTCTTC
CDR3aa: CASLLAGLDNEQFF

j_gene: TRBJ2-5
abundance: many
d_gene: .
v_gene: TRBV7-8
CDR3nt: TGTGCCAGCAGCTTAGTGGTTGGGACCCTCCTCGGGGAGACCCAGTACTTC
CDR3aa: CASSLVVGTLLGETQYF

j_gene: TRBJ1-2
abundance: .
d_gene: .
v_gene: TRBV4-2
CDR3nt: TGTGCCAGCAGCCAAAGTCAGGACTCGGGCATCTATGGCTACACCTTC
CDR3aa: CASSQSQDSGIYGYTF

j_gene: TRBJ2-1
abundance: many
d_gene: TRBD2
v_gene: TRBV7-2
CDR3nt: TGTGCCAGCAGTCAATATCTAGCGGGCCAAAACAATGAGCAGTTCTTC
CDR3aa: CASSQYLAGQNNEQFF

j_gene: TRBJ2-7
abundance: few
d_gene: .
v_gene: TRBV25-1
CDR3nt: TGTGCCAGCAGGGAGTCCTACGAGCAGTACTTC
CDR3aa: CASRESYEQYF

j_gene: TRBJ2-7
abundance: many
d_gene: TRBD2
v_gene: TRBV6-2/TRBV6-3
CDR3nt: TGTGCCAGCAGTCGCCGGACTAGCGGGATTTCCTACGAGCAGTACTTC
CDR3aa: CASSRRTSGISYEQYF

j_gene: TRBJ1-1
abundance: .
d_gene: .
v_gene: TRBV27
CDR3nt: TGTGCCAGCAGTGGGGGCTGGGGCGATACGAAGGCTGAAGCTTTCTTT
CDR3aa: CASSGGWGDTKAEAFF

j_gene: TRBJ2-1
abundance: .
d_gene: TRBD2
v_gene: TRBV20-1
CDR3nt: TGCAGTGCCGACTCACTAGCGGGAGGTCTCAATGAGCAGTTCTTC
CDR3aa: CSADSLAGGLNEQFF

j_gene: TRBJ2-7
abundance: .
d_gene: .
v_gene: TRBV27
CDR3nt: TGTGCCAGCAGTTTAGGGGAAGGGTACGAGCAGTACTTC
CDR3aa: CASSLGEGYEQYF

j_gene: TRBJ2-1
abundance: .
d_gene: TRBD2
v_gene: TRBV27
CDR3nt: TGTGCCAGCAGGAAAGCGGGAGGATCCTACAATGAGCAGTTCTTC
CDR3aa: CASRKAGGSYNEQFF

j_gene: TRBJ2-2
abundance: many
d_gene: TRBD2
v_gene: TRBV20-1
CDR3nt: TGCAGTGCGAGGACTAGCGGGAGGGTCGACACCGGGGAGCTGTTTTTT
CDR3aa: CSARTSGRVDTGELFF

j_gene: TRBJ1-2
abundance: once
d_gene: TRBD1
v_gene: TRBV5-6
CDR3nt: TGTGCCAGCAGCTTGATGAGGGGGCGAGGTGGCTACACCTTC
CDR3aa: CASSLMRGRGGYTF

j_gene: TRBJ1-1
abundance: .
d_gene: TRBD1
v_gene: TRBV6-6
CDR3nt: TGTGCCAGCAGTTACTCGAGGGGGCTAGGTGAAGCTTTCTTT
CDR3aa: CASSYSRGLGEAFF